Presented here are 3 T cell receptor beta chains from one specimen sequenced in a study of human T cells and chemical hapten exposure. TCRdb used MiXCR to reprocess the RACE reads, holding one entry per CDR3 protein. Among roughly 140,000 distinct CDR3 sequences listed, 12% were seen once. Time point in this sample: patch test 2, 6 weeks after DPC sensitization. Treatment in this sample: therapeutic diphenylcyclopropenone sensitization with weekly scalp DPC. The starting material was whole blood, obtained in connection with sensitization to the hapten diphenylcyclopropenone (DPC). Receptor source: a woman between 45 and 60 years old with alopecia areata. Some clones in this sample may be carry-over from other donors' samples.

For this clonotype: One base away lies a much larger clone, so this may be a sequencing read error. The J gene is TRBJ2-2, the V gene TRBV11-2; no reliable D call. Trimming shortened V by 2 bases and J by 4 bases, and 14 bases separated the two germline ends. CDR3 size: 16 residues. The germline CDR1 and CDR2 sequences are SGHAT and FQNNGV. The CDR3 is CASSLYRVDSTGELFF. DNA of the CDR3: TGTGCCAGCAGCTTATACCGAGTCGACTCCACCGGGGAGCTGTTTTTT.

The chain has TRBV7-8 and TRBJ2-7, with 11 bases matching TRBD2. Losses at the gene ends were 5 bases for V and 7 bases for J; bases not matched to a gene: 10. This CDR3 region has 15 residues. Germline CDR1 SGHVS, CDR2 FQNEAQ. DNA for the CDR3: TGTGCCAGCAGCGGCCGACTAGCGGGAACGAAAGAGCAGTACTTC. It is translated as CASSGRLAGTKEQYF.

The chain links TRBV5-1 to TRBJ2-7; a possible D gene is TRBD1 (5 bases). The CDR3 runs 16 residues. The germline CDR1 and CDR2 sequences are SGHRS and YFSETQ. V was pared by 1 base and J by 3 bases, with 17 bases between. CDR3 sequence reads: CASSLSVAQENYEQYF. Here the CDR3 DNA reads TGCGCCAGCAGCTTGTCGGTTGCACAGGAGAACTACGAGCAGTACTTC.